This T cell receptor beta chain was observed in a study of glioma-infiltrating T cells (dated by TCRdb to the mid-2010s). Turning to the overall study: TCR alpha- and beta-chain repertoires were sequenced from glioma tissue, non-neoplastic brain tissue and matched peripheral blood mononuclear cells. To measure divergence between tissue and blood T-cell populations, each tissue-infiltrating repertoire was compared with the peripheral blood repertoire of the same patient. The paired cohort was made up of three low-grade glioma patients, 7 to 9 primary glioblastoma patients and three non-glioma patients who contributed non-neoplastic brain tissue. Summary of the overall study and its limitations: Tissue and blood shared very few CDR3 sequences, a result attributed to high CDR3 diversity and limited sampling. VJ-independent divergence between tissue and blood was lower than expected in non-neoplastic patients but higher than expected in all gliomas, particularly low-grade gliomas. Small numbers underpinned the group comparisons: roughly 8 glioblastoma patients, three low-grade glioma patients and three non-neoplastic patients.

This clonotype was recorded many times. What this receptor recognizes is not known. Per-nucleotide qualities are absent, and no much larger clonotype sits a single base away. From the cysteine through the phenylalanine, the CDR3 covers 13 amino acids. Kept here is only the CDR3 DNA, which spans 39 bases and is read in frame from base 1. The germline V gene supplies CDR1 MNHNS and CDR2 SASEGT. V is pruned by 7 bases and J by 7 bases, leaving 6 bases of the junction without a gene match. TCR alpha and beta CDR3 regions were amplified with the iRepertoire nested amplicon-rescue multiplex PCR (arm-PCR) platform from RNA. The input for one-step reverse transcription and amplification was 100-400 ng of tissue mRNA or PBMC total RNA. Following bead purification, Illumina adapters were added through a secondary multiplex PCR, and the libraries were then gel-purified between 200 and 400 bp. Demultiplexing relied on internal 6-nucleotide barcodes carried by the libraries. Sequencing of the libraries was done on an Illumina MiSeq using 2x220 or 2x250 nucleotide paired-end reads. The authors' analysis ran thus. Paired reads were merged using FLASH 1.2.11 and aligned with BWA-MEM to the GRCh37 human genome, and TRA and TRB reads were then extracted. An IMGT-derived reference of cassette sequences and CDR3 motifs, with pseudogenes included, was used for V and J assignment. Three-frame translation of reads was performed, and productive CDR3s were defined as those with a C...FGXG motif and no stop codons. Unique combinations of V-J cassette pair and CDR3 amino acid sequence were defined as clonotypes. Reads were filtered by Hamming distance, with the threshold set by the sequence error rate of each sample in mapped regions. Using fastp trimming at Q25 and MiXCR clonotype assembly, TCRdb reanalyzed the public sequencing data and kept in-frame beta chains. Records with the same CDR3 protein are collapsed into one entry carrying the most frequent genes and DNA. TCRdb's processing, not the study's, gives the V and J calls here. For this sample the table gives 150,000 to 200,000 distinct CDR3 sequences, of which under 55% were detected only once. Around 5.2% of the sample belongs to the ten largest clones.

This clonotype was obtained from a human donor with low-grade glioma or glioblastoma, undergoing nonglioma brain surgery, or in good health (not recorded which). The V and J segments used are TRBV6-1 and TRBJ2-2, with 7 middle bases fitting TRBD2. The sample taken for sequencing was glioma tissue, nonneoplastic brain tissue, or PBMCs (not recorded which). The CDR3 protein is CASNRLAGGELFF. The DNA is TGTGCCAGCAACCGACTAGCAGGCGGGGAGCTGTTTTTT.